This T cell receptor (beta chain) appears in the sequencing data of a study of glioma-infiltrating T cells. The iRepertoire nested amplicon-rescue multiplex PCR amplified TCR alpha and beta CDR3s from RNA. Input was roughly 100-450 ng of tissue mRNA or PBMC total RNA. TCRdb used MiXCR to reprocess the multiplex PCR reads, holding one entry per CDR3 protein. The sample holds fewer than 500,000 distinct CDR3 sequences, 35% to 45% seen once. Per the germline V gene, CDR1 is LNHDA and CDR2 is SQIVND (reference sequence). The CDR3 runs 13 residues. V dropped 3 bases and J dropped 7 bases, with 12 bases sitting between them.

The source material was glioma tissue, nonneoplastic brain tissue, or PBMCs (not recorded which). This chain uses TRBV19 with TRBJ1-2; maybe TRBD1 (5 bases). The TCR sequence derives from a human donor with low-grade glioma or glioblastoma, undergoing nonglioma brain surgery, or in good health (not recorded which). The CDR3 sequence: CASSMGRDSGYTF. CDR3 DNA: TGTGCCAGTAGTATGGGCAGGGATTCTGGCTACACCTTC.